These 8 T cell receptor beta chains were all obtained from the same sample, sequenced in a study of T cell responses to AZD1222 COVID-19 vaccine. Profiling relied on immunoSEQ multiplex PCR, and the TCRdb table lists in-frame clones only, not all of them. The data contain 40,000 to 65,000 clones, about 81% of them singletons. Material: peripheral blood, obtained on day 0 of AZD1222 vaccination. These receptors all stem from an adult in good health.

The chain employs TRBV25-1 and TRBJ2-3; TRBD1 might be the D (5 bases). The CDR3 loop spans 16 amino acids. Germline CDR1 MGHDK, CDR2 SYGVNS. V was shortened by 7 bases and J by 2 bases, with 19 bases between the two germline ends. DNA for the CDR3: TGTGCCAGCACCGAAGGTGGCAGGGCGGACACAGATACGCAGTATTTT. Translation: CASTEGGRADTDTQYF.

CDR3 sequence: CASSSPSSGNQPQHF. Written as DNA, the CDR3 is TGTGCCAGCAGTTCCCCGTCCAGCGGCAATCAGCCCCAGCATTTT. The rearrangement uses TRBV28 and TRBJ1-5; D not resolved. The V end lost 4 bases, the J end lost 2 bases, and 12 bases lay between the germline ends. In germline, CDR1 is MDHEN, CDR2 SYDVKM. There are 15 residues in the CDR3.

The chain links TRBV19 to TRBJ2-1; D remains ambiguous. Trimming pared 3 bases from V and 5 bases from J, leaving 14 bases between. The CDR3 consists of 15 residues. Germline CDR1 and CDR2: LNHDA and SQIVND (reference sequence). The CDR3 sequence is CASSMFGYIDNEQFF. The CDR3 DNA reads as TGTGCCAGTAGTATGTTCGGCTATATCGACAATGAGCAGTTCTTC.

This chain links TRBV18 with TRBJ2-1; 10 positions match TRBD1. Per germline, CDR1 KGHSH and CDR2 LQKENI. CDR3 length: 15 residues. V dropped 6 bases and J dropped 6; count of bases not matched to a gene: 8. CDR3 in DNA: TGTGCCAGCTCCCGCGGGACAGGGGATGCCAATGAGCAGTTCTTC. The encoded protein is CASSRGTGDANEQFF.

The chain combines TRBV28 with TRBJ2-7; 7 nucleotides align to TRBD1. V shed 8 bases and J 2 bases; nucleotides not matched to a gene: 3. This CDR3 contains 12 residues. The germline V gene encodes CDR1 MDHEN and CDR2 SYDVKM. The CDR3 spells CASHRGTYEQYF. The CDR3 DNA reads TGTGCCAGCCACAGGGGAACCTACGAGCAGTACTTC.

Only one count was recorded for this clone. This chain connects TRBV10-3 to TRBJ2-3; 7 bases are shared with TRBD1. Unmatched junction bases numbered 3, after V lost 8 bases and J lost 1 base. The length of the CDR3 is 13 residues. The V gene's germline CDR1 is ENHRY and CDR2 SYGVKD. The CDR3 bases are TGTGCCATCGCTGGACAGGGCACAGATACGCAGTATTTT. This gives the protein CAIAGQGTDTQYF.

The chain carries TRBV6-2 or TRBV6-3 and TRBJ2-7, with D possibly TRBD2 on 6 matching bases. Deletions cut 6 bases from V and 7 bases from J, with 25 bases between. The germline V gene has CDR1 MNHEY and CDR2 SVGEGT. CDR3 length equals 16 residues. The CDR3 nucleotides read TGTGCCAGCAGCCTAAACCAGGCTAGAGGAGGGTCGGAGCAGTACTTC. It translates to CASSLNQARGGSEQYF.

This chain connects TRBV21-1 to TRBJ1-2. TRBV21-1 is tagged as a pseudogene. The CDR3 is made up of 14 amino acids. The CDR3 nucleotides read TGTGCCAGCAGCAAAAGGAGCCCCTGCGATGGCTACACCTTC. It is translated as CASSKRSPCDGYTF.